This T cell receptor beta chain was recorded in a study of early T cells in non-severe SARS-CoV-2 infection. Study background: Chains were not paired, and sequencing was done on bulk RNA from unsorted whole blood.

The table lists this clonotype with many counts. The TCR library protocol attached unique molecular identifiers to the individual cDNA molecules. In TCRdb, the 5' RACE reads were re-called with MiXCR into one record per CDR3 protein. The table has roughly 68,000 distinct CDR3 sequences, roughly 5% seen once; the top ten hold just under 5%. This CDR3 is built from 14 residues. The V gene's germline CDR1 is LGHDT and CDR2 YNNKEL (reference sequence). The V end lost 6 bases, the J end lost 8 bases, and 16 bases lay between the germline ends. The TCR comes from an adult who was a healthcare worker with PCR-confirmed SARS-CoV-2 infection or an uninfected control (not recorded which). Source material: whole blood. The V and J genes are TRBV3-1 and TRBJ1-4; D ambiguous. The CDR3 sequence: CASSHSSSGEKLFF. Written as DNA, the CDR3 is TGTGCCAGCAGTCATTCATCTTCGGGCGAAAAACTGTTTTTT.